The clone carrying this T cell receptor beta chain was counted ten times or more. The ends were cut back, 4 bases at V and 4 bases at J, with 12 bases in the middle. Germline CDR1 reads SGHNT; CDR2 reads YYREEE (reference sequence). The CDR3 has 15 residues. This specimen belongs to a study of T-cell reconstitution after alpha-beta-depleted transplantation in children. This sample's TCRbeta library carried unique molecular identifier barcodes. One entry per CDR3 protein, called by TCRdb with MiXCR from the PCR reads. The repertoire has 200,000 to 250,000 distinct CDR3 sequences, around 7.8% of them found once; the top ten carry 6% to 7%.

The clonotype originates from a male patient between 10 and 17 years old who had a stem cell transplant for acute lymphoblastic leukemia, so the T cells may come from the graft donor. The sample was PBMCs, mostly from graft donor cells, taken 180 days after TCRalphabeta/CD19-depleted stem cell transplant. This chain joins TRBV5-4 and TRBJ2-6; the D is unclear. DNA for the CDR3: TGTGCCAGCAGCCCAAGTCCTGGGGGGGCCAACGTCCTGACTTTC. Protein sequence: CASSPSPGGANVLTF.